This TCR beta chain was sequenced during a study of identical twins. A single record per CDR3 protein comes from TCRdb applying MiXCR to the 5' RACE reads. This repertoire shows over 550,000 distinct CDR3 sequences, 7% to 7.5% found once; its top ten account for 1.5% to 2%. The study, taken as a whole, reports: Alpha sequences out of frame and shared by twins had excess low generation probability.

The CDR3 runs 15 residues. Germline-derived CDR1 and CDR2 are ENHRY and SYGVKD. V lost 4 bases and J lost 7; bases outside the gene matches: 10. This clonotype was detected many times. What it binds is unknown. Separately, the same data were catalogued under a study of yellow fever vaccine responses in identical twins.

This chain uses TRBV10-3 with TRBJ2-1, with 7 bases identical to TRBD2. Sequenced sample: PBMCs. This clonotype was sampled from a woman younger than 35 in good health. The CDR3 region is CAISGSAGRLNEQFF. CDR3 DNA: TGTGCCATCAGTGGGTCAGCGGGGCGTTTGAATGAGCAGTTCTTC.